The T cell receptor beta chain under discussion was sequenced for a study of blood T cell repertoires in COVID-19. The J segment lost 4 bases and the V segment lost 1 base, leaving 3 bases of the junction unmatched. Looked up from germline, CDR1 is MGHRA and CDR2 is YSYEKL. The CDR3 is made up of 14 amino acids. Method: immunoSEQ multiplex PCR; TCRdb's copy keeps in-frame clones and lacks some. The table includes 170,000 or so clones, 80% to 85% detected once. The rearrangement joins TRBV4-1 to TRBJ1-2, with 7 bases lining up with TRBD1. The TCR sequence derives from a woman in her sixties with acute or convalescent COVID-19. What was sequenced was peripheral blood. CDR3 sequence reads: CASSQGQGGYGYTF. The CDR3 DNA follows: TGCGCCAGCAGCCAAGGACAGGGCGGCTATGGCTACACCTTC.